These T cell receptor beta chains were read from a single sample in a study of T cell repertoires in cytomegalovirus infection. TCRdb analysed the reads with MiXCR anew, one entry per CDR3 protein. The sample records around 170,000 distinct CDR3 sequences, 17% being singletons. The sequenced sample was CD8+ T cells from PBMCs. The receptors come from a human donor in good health (CMV status not recorded). Some clones in this sample may be carry-over from other donors' samples. Each CDR3 is given without its conserved first and last residue. The order of the fields is V gene, CDR3 protein.

TRBV7-9 ASSFGTNNGDTGELF
TRBV9 ASSVPRTSGSGSEQF
TRBV27 ASSRGMGTEAF
TRBV14 ASSPGLYQEAF
TRBV28 ASSPDGGTEAF
TRBV6-1 ASSEAYEQY
TRBV20-1 SASPIDRRQGTDTQY
TRBV7-9 ASRGTGAKEKLF
TRBV7-8 ASRLKAGRAYNEQF
TRBV7-2 ASSLVAGPYEQY
TRBV6-2/TRBV6-3 ASSYNPNEQF
TRBV7-3 ASSLTSGGYEQY
TRBV29-1 SVKPGTSGRIHEQY
TRBV29-1 SVKGGRENTEAF
TRBV28 ATGDQTQY
TRBV28 ASSLMLPRSLDEQY
TRBV7-6 ASSPHGEEYT
TRBV9 ASSGRLARQETQY
TRBV6-5 ASSPGTSNTGELF
TRBV2 ASTVTGSSYNEQF
TRBV6-6 ASSRRQRTEAY
TRBV20-1 SAPGQGWSNQPQH
TRBV7-2 ASSRTSGASDTQY
TRBV28 ASSPTPGLAGGRKDEQF
TRBV7-6 ASSAVGRGSTDTQY
TRBV7-2 ASSLASLRPKGPETQY
TRBV10-3 AISERLAGGYNEQF
TRBV7-3 ASSPPGGLGDEQF
TRBV7-6 ASSRERYNEQF
TRBV6-6 ASSPRGEQY
TRBV28 ASSPGQVYNEQF
TRBV14 ASSQKKWGAVHEQY
TRBV24-1 ATSHRDRAYEQY
TRBV7-9 ASSLALPLDEQF
TRBV6-2/TRBV6-3 ASTPGGREQY
TRBV7-2 ASSFSRSRANTIY
TRBV28 ASSSPGGNIQY
TRBV19 ASSTGTYNEQF